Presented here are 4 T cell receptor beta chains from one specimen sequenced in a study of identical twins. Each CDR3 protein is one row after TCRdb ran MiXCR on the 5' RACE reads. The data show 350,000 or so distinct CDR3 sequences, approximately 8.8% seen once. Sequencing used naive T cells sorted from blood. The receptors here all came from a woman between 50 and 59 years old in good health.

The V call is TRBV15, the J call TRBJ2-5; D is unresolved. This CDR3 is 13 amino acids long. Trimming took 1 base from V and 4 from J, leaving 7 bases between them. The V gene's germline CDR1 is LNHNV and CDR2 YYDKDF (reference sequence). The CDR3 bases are TGTGCCACCAGCAGAGCGCGCAGAGAGACCCAGTACTTC. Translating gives CATSRARRETQYF.

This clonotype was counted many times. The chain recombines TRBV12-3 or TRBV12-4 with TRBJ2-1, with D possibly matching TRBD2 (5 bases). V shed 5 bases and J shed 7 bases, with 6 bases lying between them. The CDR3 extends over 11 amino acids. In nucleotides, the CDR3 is TGTGCCAGCAGTGGACTGAATGAGCAGTTCTTC. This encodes CASSGLNEQFF.

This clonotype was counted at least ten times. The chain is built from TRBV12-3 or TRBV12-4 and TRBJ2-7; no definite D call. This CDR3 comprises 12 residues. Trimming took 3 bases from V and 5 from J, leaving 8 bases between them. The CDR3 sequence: CASSFVGHEQYF. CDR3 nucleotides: TGTGCCAGCAGTTTTGTCGGGCACGAGCAGTACTTC.

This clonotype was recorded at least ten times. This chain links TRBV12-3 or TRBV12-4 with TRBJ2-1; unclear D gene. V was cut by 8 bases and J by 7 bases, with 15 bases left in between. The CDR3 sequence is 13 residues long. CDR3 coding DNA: TGTGCCAGCCAACTGTCGGTTGGGAATGAGCAGTTCTTC. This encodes CASQLSVGNEQFF.